This TCR beta chain appears in the sequencing data of a study of shared clonotypes between healthy human individuals. Overall study context: Donors, aged 18 to 49, were two women and three men.

The CDR3 runs 15 residues. Germline V gene data show CDR1 as ENHRY and CDR2 as SYGVKD. Germline trimming cut 5 bases from V and 3 bases from J; bases unmatched to any gene: 5. The study, taken as a whole, reports: Sample collection involved blood only; tissue repertoires are likely different. Larger estimated richness was generally recorded for naive subsets relative to memory subsets.

Details on this clone: Its antigen is unidentified.

DNA at 200 ng, some 31,000 T cell genomes, went into sorted-subset replicate PCRs. The repertoire was sequenced with immunoSEQ multiplex PCR; TCRdb's copy has only in-frame clones and lacks some. The sample consists of 2 million to 2.5 million clones, around 95% of them appearing once. The chain carries TRBV10-3 and TRBJ2-1, with TRBD2 matching 9 bases. Sequencing was done on a sample of naive CD4+ T cells sorted from blood. Sample subset: CD45RA+ positively selected. This receptor was obtained from a man between 18 and 35 years old in good health. Here the CDR3 reads CAISLTSGYYNEQFF. The CDR3 nucleotides read TGTGCCATCAGTTTGACTAGCGGTTACTACAATGAGCAGTTCTTC.